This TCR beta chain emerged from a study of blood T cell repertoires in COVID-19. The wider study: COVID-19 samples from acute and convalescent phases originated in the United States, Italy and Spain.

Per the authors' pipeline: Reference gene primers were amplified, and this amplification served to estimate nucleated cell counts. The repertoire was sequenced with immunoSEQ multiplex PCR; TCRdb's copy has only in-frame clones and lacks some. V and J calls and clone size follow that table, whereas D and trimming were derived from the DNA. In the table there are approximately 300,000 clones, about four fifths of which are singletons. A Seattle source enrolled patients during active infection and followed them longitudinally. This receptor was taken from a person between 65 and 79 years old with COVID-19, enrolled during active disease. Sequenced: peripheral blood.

CDR3 nucleotide sequence: TGTGCCAGCAGCCACAGACCCCTTGAAAAACTGTTTTTT. It codes for CASSHRPLEKLFF. V gene TRBV27 combines with J gene TRBJ1-4; D is ambiguous. Germline CDR1 and CDR2: MNHEY and SMNVEV (reference sequence). The CDR3 contains 13 residues. With 6 bases removed from V and 7 bases from J, the gap between germline ends came to 12 bases.